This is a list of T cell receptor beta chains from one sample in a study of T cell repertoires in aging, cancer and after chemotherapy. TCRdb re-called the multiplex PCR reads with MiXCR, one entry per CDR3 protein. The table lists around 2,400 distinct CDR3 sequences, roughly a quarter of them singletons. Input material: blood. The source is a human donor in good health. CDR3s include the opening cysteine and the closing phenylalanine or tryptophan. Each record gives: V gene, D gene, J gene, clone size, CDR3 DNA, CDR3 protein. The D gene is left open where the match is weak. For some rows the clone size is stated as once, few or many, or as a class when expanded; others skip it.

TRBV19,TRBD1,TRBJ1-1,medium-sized,TGTGCCAGTAGTATCAACCGGGACAGCTCCACTGAAGCTTTCTTT,CASSINRDSSTEAFF
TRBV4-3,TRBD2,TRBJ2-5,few,TGTGCCAGCAGCCAAGGCACTAGCGGGGGGACAAGAAAAGAGACCCAGTACTTC,CASSQGTSGGTRKETQYF
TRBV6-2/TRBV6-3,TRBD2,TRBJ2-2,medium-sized,TGTGCCAGCAGTGACCGACTAGCGCCCGGGGAGCTGTTTTTT,CASSDRLAPGELFF
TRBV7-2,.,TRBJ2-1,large,TGTGCCAGCAGCTTGAGGGAAGGGGGTGAGCAGTTCTTC,CASSLREGGEQFF
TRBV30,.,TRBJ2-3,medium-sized,TGTGCCTGGAGGCGCTCGGTATTCACAGATACGCAGTATTTT,CAWRRSVFTDTQYF
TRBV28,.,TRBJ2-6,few,TGTGCCAGCAGTTCAGGGAGCTCTGGGGCCAACGTCCTGACTTTC,CASSSGSSGANVLTF
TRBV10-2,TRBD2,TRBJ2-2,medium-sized,TGCGCCAGCAGGGGAAGAACTAGCGGGGCCGGGGAGCTGTTTTTT,CASRGRTSGAGELFF
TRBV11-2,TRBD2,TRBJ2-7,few,TGTGCCAGCAGCCGACTAGCGGGGGGGTACGAGCAGTACTTC,CASSRLAGGYEQYF
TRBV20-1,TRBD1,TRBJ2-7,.,TGCAGTCCGGGACAGGTGAGCTCCTACGAGCAGTACTTC,CSPGQVSSYEQYF
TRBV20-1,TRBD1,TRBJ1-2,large,TGCAGTGCTGTGGACAGGGCGCTAGGCTATGGCTACACCTTC,CSAVDRALGYGYTF
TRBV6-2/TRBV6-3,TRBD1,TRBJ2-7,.,TGTGCGACCAGGGGGCTCATCTTGCCCACATACGAGCAGTACTTC,CATRGLILPTYEQYF
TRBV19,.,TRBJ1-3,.,TGTGCCAGTAGTGAACAGATCTCTGGAAACACCATATATTTT,CASSEQISGNTIYF
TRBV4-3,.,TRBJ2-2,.,TGCGCCAGCAGCCGTACCGGGGAGCTGTTTTTT,CASSRTGELFF
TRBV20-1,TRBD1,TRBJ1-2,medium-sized,TGCAGTCCATACGCGGGACAGGGCACTAACTATGGCTACACCTTC,CSPYAGQGTNYGYTF
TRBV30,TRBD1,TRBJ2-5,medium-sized,TGTGCCTGGAGTGGGACAGGGAAAGAGACCCAGTACTTC,CAWSGTGKETQYF
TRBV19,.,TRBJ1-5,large,TGTGCCAGTAGTATAATCGGGGTTAATCAGCCCCAGCATTTT,CASSIIGVNQPQHF
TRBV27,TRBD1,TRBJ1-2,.,TGTGCCAGGACGGGACAGGTCCCTAACTATGGCTACACCTTC,CARTGQVPNYGYTF
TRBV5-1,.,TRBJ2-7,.,TGCGCCAGCAGCGGGGGATTCGGATCGGGGGAGGCCTACGAGCAGTACTTC,CASSGGFGSGEAYEQYF
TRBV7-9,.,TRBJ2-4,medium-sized,TGTGCCAGCAGCTTATCCCCGGGACTCCTAAACATTCAGTACTTC,CASSLSPGLLNIQYF
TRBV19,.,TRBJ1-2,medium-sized,TGTGCCACAACCCCCACCGGGGGCCTTGGCTATGGCTACACCTTC,CATTPTGGLGYGYTF
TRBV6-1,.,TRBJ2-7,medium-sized,TGTGCTACGGCTCCCCACGGGGATACCTACGAGCAGTACTTC,CATAPHGDTYEQYF
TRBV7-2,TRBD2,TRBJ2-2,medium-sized,TGTGCCAGCAGGGGGGAGGGAACCGGGGAGCTGTTTTTT,CASRGEGTGELFF
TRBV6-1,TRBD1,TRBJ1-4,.,TGTGCCAGCAGTGAAATGGAAGGGGGCAATGAAAAACTGTTTTTT,CASSEMEGGNEKLFF
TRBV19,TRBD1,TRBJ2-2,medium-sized,TGTGCCAGTAGGGGATGGGACAGGCGAAACACCGGGGAGCTGTTTTTT,CASRGWDRRNTGELFF
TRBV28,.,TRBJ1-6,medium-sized,TGTGCCAGCAGTTTATACAGACGGGGGAATTCACCCCTCCACTTT,CASSLYRRGNSPLHF
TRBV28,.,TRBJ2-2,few,TGTGCAGCACAGGGCGGGGGATACACCGGGGAGCTGTTTTTT,CAAQGGGYTGELFF
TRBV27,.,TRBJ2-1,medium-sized,TGTGCCAGCAGTTTTGCGGGACGGGGCGATGAGCAGTTCTTC,CASSFAGRGDEQFF
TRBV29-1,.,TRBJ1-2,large,TGCAGCGTTGAAGGGGGGCCTAACTCCCGTTATGGCTACACCTTC,CSVEGGPNSRYGYTF
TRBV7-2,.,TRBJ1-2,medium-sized,TGTGCCAGCAGCCACTCAACAGGGATCGATGGCTACACCTTC,CASSHSTGIDGYTF
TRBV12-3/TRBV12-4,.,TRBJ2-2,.,TGTGCCAGCAGTTTAGGGGGGACCGGGGAGCTGTTTTTT,CASSLGGTGELFF
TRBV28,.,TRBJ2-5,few,TGTGCCAGCAGTTTACGGACCAGGAGCTTAGGGACCCAGTACTTC,CASSLRTRSLGTQYF
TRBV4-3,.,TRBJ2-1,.,TGCGCCAGCAGCCAAGATCAGGGGGGGTCCTACAATGAGCAGTTCTTC,CASSQDQGGSYNEQFF
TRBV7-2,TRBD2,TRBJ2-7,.,TGTGCCAGCAGCCGACTAGCGGGGGGGCCCGAGCAGTACTTC,CASSRLAGGPEQYF
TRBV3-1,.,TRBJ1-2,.,TGTGCCAGCAGCCAAGTGGGGCGGTTCCCTGGCTACACCTTC,CASSQVGRFPGYTF
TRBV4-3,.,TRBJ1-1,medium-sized,TGCGCCAGCAGAATTGCAGGATCGAACACTGAAGCTTTCTTT,CASRIAGSNTEAFF
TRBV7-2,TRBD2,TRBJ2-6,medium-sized,TGTGCCAGCAGTGTAACTAGCGGGGGAATCGCTGGGGCCAACGTCCTGACTTTC,CASSVTSGGIAGANVLTF
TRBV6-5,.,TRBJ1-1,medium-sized,TGTGCCAGCAGTTACTGGGCTTCCGCCATGAACACTGAAGCTTTCTTT,CASSYWASAMNTEAFF
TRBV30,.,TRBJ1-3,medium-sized,TGTGCCTCCACAAGATCTCTGCGACCGGGCCCGGGAGGGACCATATATTTT,CASTRSLRPGPGGTIYF
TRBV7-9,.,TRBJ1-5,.,TGTGCCAGAAGCCAGGAGGGGGATATGGACCAGCCCCAGCATTTT,CARSQEGDMDQPQHF
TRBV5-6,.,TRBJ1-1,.,TGTGCCAGCAGCTTGGAGTCAGGACAACAGAACACTGAAGCTTTCTTT,CASSLESGQQNTEAFF
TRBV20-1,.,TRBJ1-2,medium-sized,TGCAGTGCTAGGTTGGCCCGGCGTTCGAATGGCTACACCTTC,CSARLARRSNGYTF
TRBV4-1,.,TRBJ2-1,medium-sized,TGCGCCAGCAGCCAAGATTATGGCGGATCGAGCTCCTACAATGAGCAGTTCTTC,CASSQDYGGSSSYNEQFF
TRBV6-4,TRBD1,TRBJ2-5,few,TGTGCCAGCAGTGAAGAAGGGGGCCGAGGAGAGACCCAGTACTTC,CASSEEGGRGETQYF
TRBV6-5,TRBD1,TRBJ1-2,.,TGTGCCAGCAGCCGCCTGGACAGGGATTTCGGCTACACCTTC,CASSRLDRDFGYTF
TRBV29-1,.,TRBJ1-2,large,TGCAGCGTGAACCCCCTTGGAGGGAGGACGGACGGCTACACCTTC,CSVNPLGGRTDGYTF
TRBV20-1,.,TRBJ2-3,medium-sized,TGCAGTGCTACCCTGATAGGGAAGGGCTCAGATACGCAGTATTTT,CSATLIGKGSDTQYF
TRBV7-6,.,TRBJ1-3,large,TGTGCCAGCAGCTTAGCGGCAGGATCGGGGGGAAACACCATATATTTT,CASSLAAGSGGNTIYF
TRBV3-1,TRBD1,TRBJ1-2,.,TGTGCCAGCAGCCAGGGACAGCCATCTAACTATGGCTACACCTTC,CASSQGQPSNYGYTF
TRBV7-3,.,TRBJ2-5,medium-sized,TGTGCCAGCAGCTTTGGACCCGGGGAGACCCAGTACTTC,CASSFGPGETQYF
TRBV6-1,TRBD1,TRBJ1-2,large,TGTGCCAGCGGGGGGACAGTCTATGGCTACACCTTC,CASGGTVYGYTF
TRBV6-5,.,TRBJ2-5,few,TGTGCCAGCACCGAGTCGGGCCCACATGGGACCCAGTACTTC,CASTESGPHGTQYF
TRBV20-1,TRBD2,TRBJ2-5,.,TGCAGTGCTAGAGACCCTGGAGTAGCGGGTAAAGAGACCCAGTACTTC,CSARDPGVAGKETQYF
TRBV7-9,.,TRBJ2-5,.,TGTGCCAGCAGCCAATACACAGGGACAAACCAAGAGACCCAGTACTTC,CASSQYTGTNQETQYF
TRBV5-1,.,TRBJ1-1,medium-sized,TGCGCCAGCAGCTTGGGCTGGGACACTGAAGCTTTCTTT,CASSLGWDTEAFF
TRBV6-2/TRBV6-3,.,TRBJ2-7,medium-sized,TGTGCCAGCAGCCCTTCTTCTCTCTCCCCCGACTACGAGCAGTACTTC,CASSPSSLSPDYEQYF
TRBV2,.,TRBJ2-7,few,TGTGCCAGCTCGGAAGCAGGGGGGGCTTCCTACGAGCAGTACTTC,CASSEAGGASYEQYF
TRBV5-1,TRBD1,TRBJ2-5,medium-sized,TGCGCCAGCAGCGGGGGGACAGGACTCCAAGAGACCCAGTACTTC,CASSGGTGLQETQYF